This TCR beta chain was recorded in a study of T cells in Graves' hyperthyroidism and ophthalmopathy. Germline CDR1 and CDR2: LNHDA and SQIVND (reference sequence). The CDR3 extends over 12 amino acids. On this clonotype: No antigen is known for it. Sequence at one end of the junction differs from germline and may be a read error.

Researchers amplified the TCR beta CDR3 regions from RNA transcripts. Initially, a first-round RT-PCR of the TCR CDR3 employed the HTBI primer set. Each CDR3 protein is one row after TCRdb ran MiXCR on the multiplex PCR reads. The table has almost 600,000 distinct CDR3 sequences, about 15% seen once. Regarding the study as a whole: Stable hyperthyroidism was separated from ophthalmopathy by a model based on 13 V-J features. Before onset, ophthalmopathy was predicted by the model a median around 6.5 months earlier. Within blood appeared most thyroid clonotypes that had expanded above 0.001.

Sequenced material: blood. This chain uses TRBV19 with TRBJ1-2; D possibly corresponds to TRBD1 (5 bases). The receptor comes from a woman aged 25 to 39 with Graves' hyperthyroidism that later progressed to Graves' ophthalmopathy. The CDR3 DNA reads as TGTGCCAGTAGTGAGGGGTCCTATGGCCACACCTTC. Translation gives CASSEGSYGHTF. The whole variable domain, remainder taken from reference TRBV19 and TRBJ1-2, is DGGITQSPKYLFRKEGQNVTLSCEQNLNHDAMYWYRQDPGQGLRLIYYSQIVNDFQKGDIAEGYSVSREKKESFPLTVTSAQKNPTAFYLCASSEGSYGHTFGSGTRLTVV.